This T cell receptor (beta chain) is drawn from a study of blood T cell repertoires in COVID-19. Study as a whole: Acute and convalescent COVID-19 specimens originated in the United States, Italy and Spain.

The CDR3 is made up of 15 amino acids. With 5 bases clipped from V and 2 bases from J, the junction kept 5 bases outside the gene matches. Germline V gives CDR1 KGHDR, CDR2 SFDVKD. Repertoires were generated with immunoSEQ multiplex PCR, while TCRdb's copy carries only in-frame clones and drops some. The profile shows 150,000 to 200,000 clones, around 80% of them singletons. The sample was peripheral blood. This chain connects TRBV24-1 to TRBJ2-3; 8 bases align to TRBD2. The receptor's source is a man aged 55-75 years with active or convalescent COVID-19. CDR3 loop: CATSALAGSTDTQYF. In DNA, the CDR3 is TGTGCCACCAGTGCGTTAGCGGGATCCACAGATACGCAGTATTTT.